This section outlines one T cell receptor beta chain sequence together with its context. What antigen it recognizes has not been identified. No qualities accompany the bases; no much larger clone lies one base away. TCRbeta CDR3 regions were amplified from genomic DNA using the immunoSEQ Assay, a bias-controlled multiplex PCR. Turning to the authors' computational methods: Nucleated cell counts per sample were estimated from amplification of reference gene primers within the assay. To quantify the absolute abundance of each unique TCRbeta CDR3 rearrangement, sequence reads were collapsed and filtered. Productive Simpson clonality was computed per sample as the square root of Simpson's diversity index over productive rearrangements. TCRdb took this table from immuneACCESS and kept in-frame rearrangements with V and J called. Such tables lack part of the clones; where checked against another copy, unresolved V genes explain under half of the gap, and the rest is unexplained. That table gives V, J and clone size, and the DNA gave D and trimming. Across this sample there are 200,000 to 250,000 clones, with about 80% seen only once. Around 3.5% of the sample belongs to the ten largest clones.

Participants in the prospective study were enrolled through a virtual design, were aged about 18 to 90 years, and lived in fewer than 30 United States geographic areas. Cohort assignment in the prospective study relied on participant-reported clinical history from a screening survey and a study questionnaire. Exposed participants had been in contact with someone with a PCR-confirmed or clinician-diagnosed COVID-19 case within 2 weeks of study entry. In the prospective study, mobile phlebotomists collected whole blood, serum and a nasopharyngeal or oropharyngeal swab from each participant. Prospective study participants could optionally give additional blood draws and questionnaires over a roughly two-month period. Blood samples from the prospective study were shipped frozen or at room temperature prior to DNA extraction. The germline V gene specifies SGHRS as CDR1 and YFSETQ as CDR2. Germline trimming: 1 base from V, 6 bases from J; junction bases outside gene matches: 6. Including the terminal cysteine and phenylalanine, the CDR3 comprises 14 residues. Only the CDR3 region is kept as DNA, spanning 42 bases read in frame from base 1.

This entry comes from a study of blood T cell repertoires in COVID-19 (dated by TCRdb to the early 2020s). In the study overall: Samples from collaborators originated in the United States, Italy and Spain and spanned both the acute and convalescent phases of COVID-19. The repertoires were released in a freely available public database intended as a resource for research on the immune response to SARS-CoV-2. Samples came from the ongoing ImmuneRACE study (first 160 participants) plus 1,254 subjects from 6 global collaborators. HLA class I and class II types, where available, came from metadata supplied by the sample provider rather than from assay-based typing. Deeply sampled blood TCRbeta repertoires from subjects exposed to, actively infected with, or recovered from COVID-19 were included in the dataset. A de-identified subject ID, COVID-19 status, age in years and sex were almost always included in the sample metadata. The material from the prospective study consisted of cDNA or gDNA derived from T cells, B-cell-depleted T cells, or PBMCs. Study-wide findings and limitations: Clinical and demographic metadata were provided uncurated, with the amount varying by source and participant.

The receptor was derived from a woman in her thirties or forties who had been exposed to COVID-19. Material for sequencing was PBMCs or T cells enriched from blood (not recorded which). This chain is built from TRBV5-1 and TRBJ2-7; 8 bases in the junction line up with TRBD2. The CDR3 protein: CASSLTSGPLEQYF. The bases read TGCGCCAGCAGCTTGACTAGCGGTCCTCTCGAGCAGTACTTC.